Below, 6 T cell receptor beta chains from the same sample are listed, as sequenced in a study of beta chain features in type 1 diabetes. The study's findings and limits: Moderate but significant shortening of TCRB CDR3s was recorded in all four CD4+ subsets from Type 1 diabetes patients.

Expressed TCRB transcripts were sequenced because the isolated RNA had all been reverse transcribed beforehand. Sequencing was performed with immunoSEQ multiplex PCR; in TCRdb, only in-frame clones are kept and a portion is missing. The table includes roughly 150,000 clones, approximately 8.7% detected once. Antigens of these TCRs are unknown. The sample consisted of central memory CD4+ T cells from blood. The receptors originated from a young woman with type 1 diabetes.

The chain carries TRBV28 and TRBJ2-1, with 7 bases lining up with TRBD2. V gave up 2 bases and J gave up 4 bases; unmatched junction bases: 11. This CDR3 is built from 17 residues. Looked up from germline, CDR1 is MDHEN and CDR2 is SYDVKM. CDR3 residues: CASSLRGGAKEYNEQFF. As DNA, the CDR3 is TGTGCCAGCAGTTTACGGGGAGGGGCAAAGGAATACAATGAGCAGTTCTTC.

This clone appeared a few times. This chain uses TRBV18 with TRBJ2-1, with a possible D match to TRBD2 (5 bases). The germline gives CDR1 KGHSH, CDR2 LQKENI. This CDR3 contains 14 residues. Deletions cut 6 bases from V and 8 bases from J, with 17 bases between. The CDR3 DNA sequence: TGTGCCAGCTCCCCTAGGACCGGGAAATATGAGCAGTTCTTC. Translated: CASSPRTGKYEQFF.

The CDR3 loop is CASSLGASNNEQFF. CDR3 nucleotides: TGTGCCAGCAGCCTTGGGGCTTCTAACAATGAGCAGTTCTTC. The chain carries TRBV7-3 and TRBJ2-1, with D perhaps TRBD1 (5 bases). Trimming cost V 5 bases and J 5 bases, with 13 bases left between them. This CDR3 spans 14 amino acids. Germline V lookup: CDR1 SGHTA, CDR2 FQGTGA.

In DNA form, the CDR3 reads TGTGCCAGCAGTCCGACAGGGGGCGGCGGGGCCAACGTCCTGACTTTC. Translation: CASSPTGGGGANVLTF. V usage is TRBV2 and J usage is TRBJ2-6, with TRBD1 identical over 10 bases. Trimming at V came to 5 bases and at J to 4 bases, leaving 5 bases not matched to a gene. CDR1 is SNHLY, CDR2 FYNNEI, per germline. The CDR3 sequence is 16 residues long.

As regards this clone: The sample contains more than one DNA sequence encoding this CDR3. The chain recombines TRBV7-9 with TRBJ1-2, with D perhaps matching TRBD1 (6 bases). The CDR3 contains 13 residues. V was cut by 1 base and J by 5 bases, with 8 bases left in between. Germline loops: CDR1 SEHNR, CDR2 FQNEAQ (reference sequence). CDR3 loop: CASSLGTAYGYTF. In nucleotides, the CDR3 is TGTGCCAGCAGCTTAGGGACAGCGTATGGCTACACCTTC.

V and J are TRBV5-1 and TRBJ1-5; 9 bases agree with TRBD1. J was trimmed by 4 bases and V by 4 bases; bases with no gene match: 9. The CDR3 is 16 amino acids. Germline V gene lookup returns CDR1 SGHRS and CDR2 YFSETQ. CDR3 in amino acids: CASSPGQGKGNQPQHF. The CDR3 DNA is TGCGCCAGCAGCCCGGGACAGGGTAAGGGTAATCAGCCCCAGCATTTT.